A selection of T cell receptor beta chains follows, all from one sample in a study of blood T cell repertoires in COVID-19. Method: immunoSEQ multiplex PCR; TCRdb's copy keeps in-frame clones and lacks some. The sample carries around 500,000 clones, roughly nine tenths recorded once. The sequencing sample was made of PBMCs or T cells enriched from blood (not recorded which). These receptors were taken from an older woman who had recovered from COVID-19. Both conserved end residues are part of each CDR3. The D gene is left open where the match is weak. Part of the rows lack a size; the others show once, few, many or a class for expanded clones.

- - TRBJ1-1 TRBV10-3 TGTGCCACCTCCCGACAGGACACTGAAGCTTTCTTT CATSRQDTEAFF
- - TRBJ2-4 TRBV5-1 TGCGCCAGCAGCTTGGCCAGGGACAAAAACATTCAGTACTTC CASSLARDKNIQYF
TRBD2 - TRBJ2-7 TRBV2 TGTGCCAGCAGACGCCAGCGGGGGGACCTTTACGAGCAGTACTTC CASRRQRGDLYEQYF
- - TRBJ2-7 TRBV5-1 TGCGCCAGCAGCTTGGTAGAAGGGGCACCCCCATACGAGCAGTACTTC CASSLVEGAPPYEQYF
TRBD1 once TRBJ2-3 TRBV11-2 TGTGCCAGCAGCCGATTGGGACAGCCGGGACCCACAGATACGCAGTATTTT CASSRLGQPGPTDTQYF
TRBD1 - TRBJ2-3 TRBV11-2 TGTGCCAGCAGCCCCCGAGGTGGGACAGGGGGGATTGGAGATACGCAGTATTTT CASSPRGGTGGIGDTQYF
TRBD1 - TRBJ1-2 TRBV18 TGTGCCAGCTCGGGACAGGGCTATGGCTACACCTTC CASSGQGYGYTF
- - TRBJ2-1 TRBV4-1 TGCGCCAGCAGCCAAGAAAGACAGGCTTACTACAATGAGCAGTTCTTC CASSQERQAYYNEQFF
TRBD1 - TRBJ1-6 TRBV5-1 TGCGCCAGCAGCTTGTCGGCGGGACAGGGCAATAATTCACCCCTCCACTTT CASSLSAGQGNNSPLHF
- - TRBJ2-3 TRBV18 TGTGCCAGCTCACCCCTCCGGGACTCCCGCACAGATACGCAGTATTTT CASSPLRDSRTDTQYF